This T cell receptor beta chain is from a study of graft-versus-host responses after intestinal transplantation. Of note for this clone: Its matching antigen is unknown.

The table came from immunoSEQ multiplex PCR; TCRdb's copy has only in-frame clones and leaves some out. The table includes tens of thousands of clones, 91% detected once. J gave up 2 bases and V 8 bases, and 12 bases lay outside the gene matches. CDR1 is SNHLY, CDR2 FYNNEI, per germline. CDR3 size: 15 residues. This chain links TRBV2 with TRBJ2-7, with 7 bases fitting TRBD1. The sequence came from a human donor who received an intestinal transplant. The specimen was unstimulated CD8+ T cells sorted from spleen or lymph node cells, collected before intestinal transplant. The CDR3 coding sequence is TGTGCCAGCTGGGTCGAGGGACAGAGGACCTACGAGCAGTACTTC. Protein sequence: CASWVEGQRTYEQYF.